The present entry profiles one T cell receptor beta chain with its context. The data derive from a study of blood T cell repertoires in COVID-19. Across the whole study: Spain, Italy and the United States supplied samples that represented acute and convalescent COVID-19.

In the authors' workflow: Amplification with reference gene primers provided the estimates of nucleated cell counts. The protocol was immunoSEQ multiplex PCR, while the TCRdb copy is restricted to in-frame clones and leaves out a portion. V, J and clone size reflect that table, while D and trimming were determined from the DNA. The sample lists about 190,000 clones; around 86% were seen once. Germline lookup yields CDR1 MDHEN and CDR2 SYDVKM. This CDR3 is 13 amino acids long. V was clipped by 5 bases and J by 8 bases, with 15 bases between them. This clonotype was sampled from a middle-aged woman with acute or convalescent COVID-19. The sequenced sample was peripheral blood. This sequence joins TRBV28 and TRBJ1-2; no firm D call. The DNA for the CDR3 is TGTGCCAGCAGTCCCCCCCCTAGTGGCGGCTACACCTTC. Its translation is CASSPPPSGGYTF.